In this sample, the clone carrying this T cell receptor (beta chain) turned up a few times. Its antigen is still unknown. This entry is derived from a study of CD8 T cells in ankylosing spondylitis. The study, taken as a whole, reports: What appeared characteristic of ankylosing spondylitis blood was a TCR beta motif of several highly homologous variants.

Using its own MiXCR run on the 5' RACE reads, TCRdb lists one record per CDR3 protein. In the table there are hundreds of thousands of distinct CDR3 sequences, approximately 10% of which are singletons. Trimming removed 6 bases at V and 2 bases at J, with 14 bases between. The CDR3 is made up of 14 amino acids. The V gene's germline CDR1 is ENHRY and CDR2 SYGVKD. The TCR sequence derives from a male donor with ankylosing spondylitis. The sequenced sample consisted of blood, either unsorted or a sorted T cell fraction (not recorded which). The chain employs TRBV10-3 and TRBJ2-7; D perhaps matches TRBD1 (5 bases). In nucleotides, the CDR3 is TGTGCCATCAGGGAACAGGACCAAACCTACGAGCAGTACTTC. Protein sequence: CAIREQDQTYEQYF.